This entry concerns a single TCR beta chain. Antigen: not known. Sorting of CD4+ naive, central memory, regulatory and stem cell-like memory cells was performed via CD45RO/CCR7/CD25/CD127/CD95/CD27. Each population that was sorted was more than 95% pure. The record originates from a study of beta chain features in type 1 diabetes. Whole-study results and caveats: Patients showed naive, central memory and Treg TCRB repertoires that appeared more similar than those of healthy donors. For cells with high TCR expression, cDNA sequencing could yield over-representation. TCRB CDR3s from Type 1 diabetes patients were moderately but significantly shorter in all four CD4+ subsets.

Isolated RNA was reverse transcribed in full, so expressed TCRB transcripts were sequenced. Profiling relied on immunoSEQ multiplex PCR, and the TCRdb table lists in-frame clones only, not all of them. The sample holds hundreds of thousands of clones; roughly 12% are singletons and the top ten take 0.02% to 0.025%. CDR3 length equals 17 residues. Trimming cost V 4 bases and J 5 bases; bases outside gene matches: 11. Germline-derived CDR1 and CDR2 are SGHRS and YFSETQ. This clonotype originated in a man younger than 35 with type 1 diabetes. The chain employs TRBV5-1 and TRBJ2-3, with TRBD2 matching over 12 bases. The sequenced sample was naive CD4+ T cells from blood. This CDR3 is CASSLLGTSGQGDTQYF. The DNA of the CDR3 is TGCGCCAGCAGCCTACTAGGGACTAGCGGGCAGGGAGATACGCAGTATTTT.